The 10 T cell receptor beta chains presented below share a single source sample, sequenced in a study of cytomegalovirus exposure and HLA in healthy donors. A multiplex PCR was run with 60 Vbeta primers and 13 Jbeta primers. TCRdb's copy holds only in-frame clones and misses some; the assay was immunoSEQ multiplex PCR. In all, the sample yields approximately 30,000 clones. Sequencing input: PBMCs. All receptors derive from a woman aged 35 to 49 in good health and CMV-seropositive.

V gene TRBV6-1 combines with J gene TRBJ2-7, with a tentative D call TRBD2 (5 bases). V dropped 4 bases and J dropped 9 bases, with 25 bases sitting between them. The CDR3 is 16 residues long. From germline, CDR1 is MNHNS and CDR2 SASEGT. This CDR3 reads CASSGRLLDNLFGQYF. The CDR3 DNA follows: TGTGCCAGCAGTGGACGCCTACTAGATAATTTGTTTGGGCAGTACTTC.

This sequence joins TRBV15 and TRBJ1-6, with a weak D call TRBD1 (6 bases). CDR1 LNHNV and CDR2 YYDKDF come from the germline V gene (reference sequence). The CDR3 is 13 residues long. Trimming left V 1 base short and J 16 bases short, with 14 bases between. The CDR3 region is CATSRGFTGSLHF. The DNA for the CDR3 is TGTGCCACCAGCAGAGGTTTTACAGGGTCTCTCCACTTT.

The genes are TRBV4-3 and TRBJ2-1, with 8 bases matching TRBD2. This CDR3 has 15 residues. V was pared by 0 bases and J by 2 bases, with 0 bases of the junction left unmatched. The germline gives CDR1 LGHNA, CDR2 YSLEER. The CDR3 spells CASSQDGRAYNEQFF. Here the CDR3 DNA reads TGCGCCAGCAGCCAAGACGGGAGGGCCTACAATGAGCAGTTCTTC.

This rearrangement joins TRBV5-6 to TRBJ1-1, with D hard to call. V shed 4 bases and J shed 0 bases, with 13 bases lying between them. Germline CDR1 reads SGHDT; CDR2 reads YYEEEE. CDR3 length equals 15 residues. CDR3 region: CASSGRGGMNTEAFF. CDR3 DNA: TGTGCCAGCAGCGGACGGGGTGGGATGAACACTGAAGCTTTCTTT.

The rearrangement uses TRBV19 and TRBJ1-2; the match to TRBD1 covers 8 bases. There are 14 residues in the CDR3. In germline, CDR1 is LNHDA, CDR2 SQIVND (reference sequence). The ends lost 6 bases at V and 7 bases at J; junction bases unmatched: 10. Written as DNA, the CDR3 is TGTGCCAGTAGCCCGGGGCAGGGGGCCGGTGGCTACACCTTC. This sequence encodes CASSPGQGAGGYTF.

Points on this clone: An end of the junction does not agree with germline; a read error may underlie this. This sequence joins TRBV6-6 and TRBJ2-5; tentatively, D is TRBD2 (6 bases). Germline CDR1 MNHNY, CDR2 SVGAGI (reference sequence). CDR3 length equals 12 residues. DNA for the CDR3: TGTGCCAGCAGTTACGTCCGGGAGAACCAGTACTTC. It codes for CASSYVRENQYF.

The gene calls are TRBV18 and TRBJ1-1; D may be TRBD1 (6 bases). Between the trimmed V and J ends, which lost 4 bases and 4 bases, there was a span of 16 bases. Germline V gene data show CDR1 as KGHSH and CDR2 as LQKENI. This CDR3 contains 15 residues. For the CDR3, the DNA is TGTGCCAGCTCACTTAATTGGGGGCGGGTCACTGAAGCTTTCTTT. Amino acid sequence: CASSLNWGRVTEAFF.

On this clone itself: A read error may account for a junction end that differs from germline. DNA for the CDR3: TGTGCAAGTAAAAGAATGGTCCTCACTGGGAGTTTCGAACGGGGACATATCACAGATACGCAGTATTTT. Encoded protein: CASKRMVLTGSFERGHITDTQYF. V is TRBV19 and J is TRBJ2-3, with a possible D match to TRBD1 (6 bases). The V gene's germline CDR1 is LNHDA and CDR2 SQIVND (reference sequence). CDR3 size: 23 residues.

The J gene is TRBJ1-2, the V gene TRBV6-1; D is possibly TRBD1 (5 bases). This CDR3 is built from 17 residues. The ends were cut back, 0 bases at V and 5 bases at J, with 19 bases in the middle. Germline V gene data show CDR1 as MNHNS and CDR2 as SASEGT. The CDR3 here is CASSEALWGTNPYGYTF. DNA of the CDR3: TGTGCCAGCAGTGAAGCGCTTTGGGGCACCAATCCTTATGGCTACACCTTC.

With respect to this clone: A read error may produce the germline difference seen at one junction end. This sequence joins TRBV4-3 and TRBJ2-3; 9 positions agree with TRBD1. In germline, CDR1 is LGHNA, CDR2 YSLEER. The CDR3 extends over 17 amino acids. CDR3 coding DNA: TGCGCCAGCGGCCAGGGGTCCGGGACAGGGAACACAGATACGCAGTATTTT. Translating gives CASGQGSGTGNTDTQYF.